The rows below give T cell receptor beta chains drawn from one sample of a study of preoperative IRX-2 immunotherapy in early breast cancer. TCRdb's copy holds only in-frame clones and misses some; the assay was immunoSEQ multiplex PCR. The sample lists approximately 30,000 clones; roughly 95% were seen once. The specimen was collected from a patient treated with IRX-2 immunotherapy. These receptors all stem from a human donor with breast cancer. The CDR3 runs from the conserved cysteine through the conserved F or W. D genes are given only for firm matches. Some rows have no size entry. The others give once, few or many, or a class for an expanded clone.

v_gene: TRBV7-9
j_gene: TRBJ2-1
d_gene: TRBD1
abundance: NA
CDR3aa: CASSSREWDRGWGEQFF
CDR3nt: TGTGCCAGCAGCTCCCGGGAGTGGGACAGGGGCTGGGGTGAGCAGTTCTTC

v_gene: TRBV9
j_gene: TRBJ2-1
d_gene: NA
abundance: NA
CDR3aa: CASSVEEYNEQFF
CDR3nt: TGTGCCAGCAGCGTAGAGGAATACAATGAGCAGTTCTTC

v_gene: TRBV7-9
j_gene: TRBJ1-4
d_gene: NA
abundance: NA
CDR3aa: CASSLGAKLFF
CDR3nt: TGTGCCAGCAGCTTGGGGGCTAAACTGTTTTTT

v_gene: TRBV14
j_gene: TRBJ2-1
d_gene: NA
abundance: NA
CDR3aa: CASSQWAGNEQFF
CDR3nt: TGTGCCAGCAGCCAGTGGGCGGGCAATGAGCAGTTCTTC

v_gene: TRBV18
j_gene: TRBJ2-2
d_gene: NA
abundance: NA
CDR3aa: CASSQPGQTNTGELFF
CDR3nt: TGTGCCAGCTCACAGCCGGGACAAACGAACACCGGGGAGCTGTTTTTT

v_gene: TRBV27
j_gene: TRBJ1-5
d_gene: NA
abundance: NA
CDR3aa: CASSLAGINQPQHF
CDR3nt: TGTGCCAGCAGTTTAGCAGGGATTAATCAGCCCCAGCATTTT

v_gene: TRBV5-1
j_gene: TRBJ2-1
d_gene: NA
abundance: NA
CDR3aa: CASSLVASNEQFF
CDR3nt: TGCGCCAGCAGCTTGGTGGCATCCAATGAGCAGTTCTTC

v_gene: TRBV7-3
j_gene: TRBJ2-3
d_gene: TRBD2
abundance: NA
CDR3aa: CASSLTLGGSADTQYF
CDR3nt: TGTGCCAGCAGCTTAACGTTGGGCGGGAGCGCAGATACGCAGTATTTT

v_gene: TRBV4-2
j_gene: TRBJ1-1
d_gene: NA
abundance: NA
CDR3aa: CASSQDVGEGGTEAFF
CDR3nt: TGTGCCAGCAGCCAAGATGTCGGAGAGGGCGGGACTGAAGCTTTCTTT

v_gene: TRBV19
j_gene: TRBJ1-5
d_gene: NA
abundance: NA
CDR3aa: CASSILSRGGNQPQHF
CDR3nt: TGTGCCAGTAGTATACTTAGTAGGGGGGGCAATCAGCCCCAGCATTTT

v_gene: TRBV6-5
j_gene: TRBJ1-4
d_gene: NA
abundance: NA
CDR3aa: CASSYRAATNEKLFF
CDR3nt: TGTGCCAGCAGTTATAGGGCTGCAACTAATGAAAAACTGTTTTTT

v_gene: TRBV28
j_gene: TRBJ2-7
d_gene: TRBD1
abundance: NA
CDR3aa: CASSTPDRGPYEQYF
CDR3nt: TGTGCCAGCAGTACCCCGGACAGGGGTCCCTACGAGCAGTACTTC

v_gene: TRBV19
j_gene: TRBJ2-1
d_gene: TRBD2
abundance: NA
CDR3aa: CASSPSGRGSYNEQFF
CDR3nt: TGTGCCAGTAGTCCTAGCGGGAGGGGATCCTACAATGAGCAGTTCTTC

v_gene: TRBV14
j_gene: TRBJ1-1
d_gene: NA
abundance: NA
CDR3aa: CASSQLTYGDTEAFF
CDR3nt: TGTGCCAGCAGCCAATTAACATATGGGGACACTGAAGCTTTCTTT

v_gene: TRBV13
j_gene: TRBJ2-6
d_gene: NA
abundance: NA
CDR3aa: CASSLGLRGSGANVLTF
CDR3nt: TGTGCCAGCAGCTTAGGGTTACGGGGGTCTGGGGCCAACGTCCTGACTTTC

v_gene: TRBV4-1
j_gene: TRBJ1-3
d_gene: TRBD1
abundance: NA
CDR3aa: CASSQVQGVRGNTIYF
CDR3nt: TGCGCCAGCAGCCAAGTACAGGGGGTACGAGGAAACACCATATATTTT

v_gene: TRBV7-6
j_gene: TRBJ2-7
d_gene: NA
abundance: NA
CDR3aa: CASSLKAGSYEQYF
CDR3nt: TGTGCCAGCAGCTTAAAGGCGGGCTCCTACGAGCAGTACTTC

v_gene: TRBV7-3
j_gene: TRBJ2-5
d_gene: TRBD1
abundance: NA
CDR3aa: CASSLNTGVETQYF
CDR3nt: TGTGCCAGCAGCTTAAATACAGGGGTAGAGACCCAGTACTTC

v_gene: TRBV9
j_gene: TRBJ2-7
d_gene: TRBD1
abundance: NA
CDR3aa: CASSVGDRPHEQYF
CDR3nt: TGTGCCAGCAGCGTAGGGGACAGGCCCCACGAGCAGTACTTC

v_gene: TRBV19
j_gene: TRBJ1-2
d_gene: NA
abundance: NA
CDR3aa: CASSDKVIYGYTF
CDR3nt: TGTGCCAGTAGTGATAAGGTTATCTATGGCTACACCTTC

v_gene: TRBV18
j_gene: TRBJ2-5
d_gene: TRBD2
abundance: NA
CDR3aa: CASSPPQRGGQETQYF
CDR3nt: TGTGCCAGCTCACCACCGCAGCGGGGGGGCCAAGAGACCCAGTACTTC

v_gene: TRBV19
j_gene: TRBJ2-1
d_gene: NA
abundance: NA
CDR3aa: CASSGGRRFGDEQFF
CDR3nt: TGTGCCAGTAGTGGAGGGAGGAGGTTTGGGGATGAGCAGTTCTTC

v_gene: TRBV7-9
j_gene: TRBJ2-3
d_gene: TRBD2
abundance: NA
CDR3aa: CASGLYLAGGGVADTQYF
CDR3nt: TGTGCCAGCGGCTTGTACCTAGCGGGAGGCGGGGTCGCAGATACGCAGTATTTT

v_gene: TRBV9
j_gene: TRBJ2-1
d_gene: NA
abundance: NA
CDR3aa: CASSVVAGDEQFF
CDR3nt: TGTGCCAGCAGCGTAGTTGCCGGCGATGAGCAGTTCTTC

v_gene: TRBV7-2
j_gene: TRBJ1-2
d_gene: TRBD1
abundance: NA
CDR3aa: CASSLVTGEVYGYTF
CDR3nt: TGTGCCAGCAGCTTAGTGACAGGGGAAGTCTATGGCTACACCTTC

v_gene: TRBV29-1
j_gene: TRBJ2-1
d_gene: NA
abundance: NA
CDR3aa: CSSLAPFGRHGVNEQFF
CDR3nt: TGCAGCTCCCTAGCTCCATTCGGGAGACACGGAGTAAATGAGCAGTTCTTC

v_gene: TRBV6-4
j_gene: TRBJ2-1
d_gene: NA
abundance: NA
CDR3aa: CASSDSPNFEQFF
CDR3nt: TGTGCCAGCAGTGACTCTCCCAACTTTGAGCAGTTCTTC

v_gene: TRBV11-2
j_gene: TRBJ2-3
d_gene: NA
abundance: NA
CDR3aa: CASSFLGDTQYF
CDR3nt: TGTGCCAGCAGCTTTCTTGGAGATACGCAGTATTTT

v_gene: TRBV4-1
j_gene: TRBJ1-2
d_gene: NA
abundance: once
CDR3aa: CASSQGPRGPLNYGYTF
CDR3nt: TGCGCCAGCAGCCAAGGACCCCGGGGCCCCCTAAACTATGGCTACACCTTC

v_gene: TRBV6-1
j_gene: TRBJ2-1
d_gene: NA
abundance: NA
CDR3aa: CASSEGVLNEQFF
CDR3nt: TGTGCCAGCAGTGAAGGGGTTCTTAATGAGCAGTTCTTC

v_gene: TRBV5-1
j_gene: TRBJ2-3
d_gene: NA
abundance: NA
CDR3aa: CASSLVGADTQYF
CDR3nt: TGCGCCAGCAGCTTGGTGGGGGCGGATACGCAGTATTTT

v_gene: TRBV7-7
j_gene: TRBJ2-7
d_gene: NA
abundance: NA
CDR3aa: CASSSDPLGEQYF
CDR3nt: TGTGCTAGCAGCTCCGATCCCCTCGGCGAGCAGTACTTC

v_gene: TRBV28
j_gene: TRBJ1-2
d_gene: TRBD1
abundance: NA
CDR3aa: CASHAFPGQGDHGYTF
CDR3nt: TGTGCCAGCCATGCATTCCCGGGACAGGGGGATCATGGCTACACCTTC

v_gene: TRBV7-9
j_gene: TRBJ1-4
d_gene: TRBD1
abundance: NA
CDR3aa: CASSPQDRSNEKLFF
CDR3nt: TGTGCCAGCAGCCCGCAGGACAGGAGTAATGAAAAACTGTTTTTT

v_gene: TRBV6-5
j_gene: TRBJ1-1
d_gene: TRBD1
abundance: NA
CDR3aa: CASSYSTGGETEAFF
CDR3nt: TGTGCCAGCAGTTACTCGACAGGGGGTGAGACTGAAGCTTTCTTT

v_gene: TRBV9
j_gene: TRBJ1-3
d_gene: NA
abundance: NA
CDR3aa: CASSDDPGSGNTIYF
CDR3nt: TGTGCCAGCAGCGATGACCCGGGCTCTGGAAACACCATATATTTT

v_gene: TRBV5-1
j_gene: TRBJ2-1
d_gene: TRBD2
abundance: NA
CDR3aa: CASSWGLLAGGTNEQFF
CDR3nt: TGCGCCAGCAGCTGGGGTCTCCTAGCGGGGGGGACCAATGAGCAGTTCTTC

v_gene: TRBV7-2
j_gene: TRBJ2-7
d_gene: TRBD2
abundance: NA
CDR3aa: CASSRTGTSNYEQYF
CDR3nt: TGTGCCAGCAGCCGGACCGGGACTAGCAACTACGAGCAGTACTTC

v_gene: TRBV2
j_gene: TRBJ2-1
d_gene: TRBD2
abundance: NA
CDR3aa: CASGRGPSGRDEQFF
CDR3nt: TGTGCCAGCGGACGGGGACCTAGCGGGAGGGATGAGCAGTTCTTC

v_gene: TRBV5-1
j_gene: TRBJ2-2
d_gene: NA
abundance: NA
CDR3aa: CASSLVGGELFF
CDR3nt: TGCGCCAGCAGCTTGGTCGGCGGGGAGCTGTTTTTT

v_gene: TRBV28
j_gene: TRBJ1-1
d_gene: NA
abundance: NA
CDR3aa: CASTLIGRTEAFF
CDR3nt: TGTGCCAGCACCCTCATAGGGAGGACTGAAGCTTTCTTT

v_gene: TRBV4-2
j_gene: TRBJ1-2
d_gene: NA
abundance: few
CDR3aa: CASSQDIATPINYGYTF
CDR3nt: TGTGCCAGCAGCCAAGATATAGCTACTCCCATCAACTATGGCTACACCTTC

v_gene: TRBV7-2
j_gene: TRBJ2-5
d_gene: NA
abundance: NA
CDR3aa: CASSLRGGETQYF
CDR3nt: TGTGCCAGCAGCTTAAGGGGTGGCGAGACCCAGTACTTC

v_gene: TRBV18
j_gene: TRBJ2-3
d_gene: TRBD2
abundance: NA
CDR3aa: CASSLVAGGPDTQYF
CDR3nt: TGTGCCAGCTCACTTGTAGCGGGGGGCCCAGATACGCAGTATTTT

v_gene: TRBV2
j_gene: TRBJ2-4
d_gene: TRBD2
abundance: NA
CDR3aa: CASSGTSGTKNIQYF
CDR3nt: TGTGCCAGCAGTGGGACTAGCGGGACTAAAAACATTCAGTACTTC

v_gene: TRBV28
j_gene: TRBJ1-6
d_gene: TRBD1
abundance: NA
CDR3aa: CASSTGQGHSPLHF
CDR3nt: TGTGCCAGCAGCACCGGACAGGGTCATTCACCCCTCCACTTT

v_gene: TRBV27
j_gene: TRBJ1-3
d_gene: NA
abundance: NA
CDR3aa: CASRPLAYNPGGNTIYF
CDR3nt: TGTGCCAGCAGACCCCTAGCATACAACCCGGGAGGAAACACCATATATTTT

v_gene: TRBV5-1
j_gene: TRBJ1-1
d_gene: TRBD1
abundance: NA
CDR3aa: CASSHPGTAMTEAFF
CDR3nt: TGCGCCAGCAGCCATCCCGGGACAGCGATGACTGAAGCTTTCTTT

v_gene: TRBV18
j_gene: TRBJ1-5
d_gene: NA
abundance: NA
CDR3aa: CASSPPAQPQHF
CDR3nt: TGTGCCAGCTCACCACCGGCCCAGCCCCAGCATTTT

v_gene: TRBV6-5
j_gene: TRBJ2-1
d_gene: NA
abundance: NA
CDR3aa: CASSEDKYNEQFF
CDR3nt: TGTGCCAGCAGTGAGGACAAGTACAATGAGCAGTTCTTC

v_gene: TRBV5-1
j_gene: TRBJ2-7
d_gene: NA
abundance: NA
CDR3aa: CASSLDTAYEQYF
CDR3nt: TGCGCCAGCAGCTTAGACACTGCCTACGAGCAGTACTTC

v_gene: TRBV2
j_gene: TRBJ2-3
d_gene: NA
abundance: NA
CDR3aa: CASSWDSTDTQYF
CDR3nt: TGTGCCAGCAGTTGGGACTCCACAGATACGCAGTATTTT

v_gene: TRBV7-2
j_gene: TRBJ2-7
d_gene: TRBD2
abundance: NA
CDR3aa: CASSLYLAGGSYEQYF
CDR3nt: TGTGCCAGCAGCCTATACCTAGCGGGAGGTTCCTACGAGCAGTACTTC

v_gene: TRBV30
j_gene: TRBJ1-2
d_gene: NA
abundance: NA
CDR3aa: CAWSVGQWSYGYTF
CDR3nt: TGTGCCTGGAGTGTCGGCCAGTGGAGCTATGGCTACACCTTC

v_gene: TRBV7-2
j_gene: TRBJ1-1
d_gene: NA
abundance: once
CDR3aa: CASSFDWMNTEAFF
CDR3nt: TGTGCCAGCAGCTTCGACTGGATGAACACTGAAGCTTTCTTT

v_gene: TRBV28
j_gene: TRBJ2-7
d_gene: NA
abundance: NA
CDR3aa: CASSLGQMYEQYF
CDR3nt: TGTGCCAGCAGTTTGGGGCAGATGTACGAGCAGTACTTC

v_gene: TRBV9
j_gene: TRBJ1-2
d_gene: TRBD1
abundance: NA
CDR3aa: CASTADPGQGFSLRGYTF
CDR3nt: TGTGCCAGCACCGCTGATCCCGGACAGGGGTTCTCCCTCCGTGGCTACACCTTC

v_gene: TRBV2
j_gene: TRBJ2-3
d_gene: TRBD1
abundance: NA
CDR3aa: CASTQQGLDTDTQYF
CDR3nt: TGTGCCAGCACTCAACAGGGGTTGGACACAGATACGCAGTATTTT

v_gene: TRBV28
j_gene: TRBJ2-7
d_gene: NA
abundance: NA
CDR3aa: CASSSPLTVNYEQYF
CDR3nt: TGTGCCAGCAGTTCCCCTTTGACAGTAAACTACGAGCAGTACTTC

v_gene: TRBV7-6
j_gene: TRBJ2-7
d_gene: NA
abundance: NA
CDR3aa: CASSLEGPLISYEQYF
CDR3nt: TGTGCCAGCAGCTTAGAGGGCCCCTTGATATCCTACGAGCAGTACTTC